A single sample is the source of the 23 T cell receptor beta chains below, sequenced in a study of response to subunit inactivated influenza vaccine. TCRdb re-called the RT-PCR reads with MiXCR, one entry per CDR3 protein. This table has hundreds of thousands of distinct CDR3 sequences, 14% appearing once. The source was PBMCs from blood, collected roughly 2 weeks before vaccination. The source of these receptors is a man in his fifties or sixties who received an inactivated influenza vaccine.

This clonotype was counted a few times. The chain links TRBV14 to TRBJ2-5; D gene uncertain. V was trimmed by 3 bases and J by 5 bases, leaving 13 bases between them. CDR1 is SGHDN, CDR2 FVKESK, per germline. The CDR3 runs 14 residues. CDR3 DNA: TGTGCCAGCAGCCATGTGATCGGGTACGAGACCCAGTACTTC. This gives the protein CASSHVIGYETQYF.

The chain couples TRBV12-3 or TRBV12-4 to TRBJ1-2; D gene uncertain. The CDR3 extends over 14 amino acids. V was pared by 2 bases and J by 6 bases, with 13 bases between. In DNA form, the CDR3 reads TGTGCCAGCAGTTTATCAGGCCGGGAACATGGCTACACCTTC. Amino acids: CASSLSGREHGYTF.

This clonotype appeared many times. The CDR3 DNA sequence: TGTGCCAGCAGTTTGTTACACGAGCAGTACTTC. This codes for CASSLLHEQYF. The chain couples TRBV12-3 or TRBV12-4 to TRBJ2-7; unclear D gene. The CDR3 sequence is 11 residues long. V shed 3 bases and J shed 5 bases, with 5 bases lying between them.

This chain uses TRBV9 with TRBJ2-1; 9 nucleotides line up with TRBD2. CDR1 is SGDLS, CDR2 YYNGEE, per germline. The V segment lost 0 bases and the J segment 8 bases; nucleotides outside the gene matches: 6. CDR3 size: 15 residues. CDR3 sequence: CASSVGGGRGDEQFF. The CDR3 coding sequence is TGTGCCAGCAGCGTAGGTGGCGGGAGGGGCGATGAGCAGTTCTTC.

The chain couples TRBV27 to TRBJ1-5, with 8 positions matching TRBD1. Germline trimming cut 4 bases from V and 3 bases from J; bases unmatched to any gene: 5. This CDR3 contains 15 residues. Germline CDR1 reads MNHEY; CDR2 reads SMNVEV (reference sequence). CDR3 region: CASSYRGDPNQPQHF. The CDR3 nucleotides are TGTGCCAGCAGTTACAGGGGGGACCCCAATCAGCCCCAGCATTTT.

The chain carries TRBV6-1 and TRBJ2-7; TRBD2 aligns across 8 bases. The V segment lost 5 bases and the J segment 0 bases; nucleotides outside the gene matches: 12. CDR3 length equals 17 residues. Germline CDR1 is MNHNS and CDR2 is SASEGT. The CDR3 loop reads CASSIGGGPYSSYEQYF. For the CDR3, the DNA is TGTGCCAGCAGTATTGGCGGGGGGCCCTATAGCTCCTACGAGCAGTACTTC.

V and J are TRBV2 and TRBJ1-5, with D hard to call. CDR1 is SNHLY and CDR2 is FYNNEI in the germline V gene. Trimming removed 6 bases at V and 3 bases at J, with 15 bases between. The CDR3 has 15 amino acids. CDR3 sequence reads: CASSSGRKDNQPQHF. CDR3 DNA sequence: TGTGCCAGCAGCTCAGGACGGAAGGACAATCAGCCCCAGCATTTT. Variable domain in full (rest from reference TRBV2 and TRBJ1-5): EPEVTQTPSHQVTQMGQEVILRCVPISNHLYFYWYRQILGQKVEFLVSFYNNEISEKSEIFDDQFSVERPDGSNFTLKIRSTKLEDSAMYFCASSSGRKDNQPQHFGDGTRLSIL.

The gene calls are TRBV6-5 and TRBJ1-2; the D gene is possibly TRBD1 (5 bases). V was trimmed by 2 bases and J by 6 bases, leaving 16 bases between them. Germline values: CDR1 MNHEY, CDR2 SVGAGI. There are 15 residues in the CDR3. The CDR3, as DNA: TGTGCCAGCAGTTACCATCCGACAGCGTCCGATGGCTACACCTTC. Protein product: CASSYHPTASDGYTF.

At least ten counts were recorded for this clonotype. The chain couples TRBV12-3 or TRBV12-4 to TRBJ1-6, with 11 bases identical to TRBD1. CDR3 size: 14 residues. J lost 8 bases, V lost 6 bases, and 3 bases had no gene match. The CDR3 spells CASSGTGGHSPLHF. In DNA, the CDR3 is TGTGCCAGCAGCGGGACAGGGGGACATTCACCCCTCCACTTT.

This clonotype was found many times. The CDR3 sequence is CSARVGTGINYLNTEAFF. CDR3 nucleotides: TGCAGTGCTAGAGTGGGGACGGGGATCAATTACCTTAACACTGAAGCTTTCTTT. The chain combines TRBV20-1 with TRBJ1-1, with D perhaps matching TRBD1 (5 bases). Germline loops: CDR1 DFQATT, CDR2 SNEGSKA (reference sequence). The CDR3 covers 18 residues. Trimming shortened V by 1 base and J by 2 bases, and 23 bases separated the two germline ends.

V is TRBV28 and J is TRBJ2-1; 14 bases map to TRBD2. V trimming: 6 bases; J trimming: 5 bases; junction bases outside the gene matches: 3. The CDR3 extends over 15 amino acids. From germline, CDR1 is MDHEN and CDR2 SYDVKM. The CDR3 sequence: CASRTSGGVHNEQFF. In DNA form, the CDR3 reads TGTGCCAGCAGGACTAGCGGGGGGGTTCACAATGAGCAGTTCTTC.

This clonotype was recorded at least ten times. A junction end diverges from the germline sequence, so it may reflect a read error. The chain combines TRBV5-1 with TRBJ2-1, with 9 positions matching TRBD2. The CDR3 is 15 amino acids. Germline CDR1 and CDR2: SGHRS and YFSETQ. CDR3 loop: CASSLAGASYNEQFF. The CDR3, as DNA: TGTGCCAGCAGCTTAGCGGGGGCCTCCTACAATGAGCAGTTCTTC. Complete variable domain (other parts from reference TRBV5-1 and TRBJ2-1): KAGVTQTPRYLIKTRGQQVTLSCSPISGHRSVSWYQQTPGQGLQFLFEYFSETQRNKGNFPGRFSGRQFSNSRSEMNVSTLELGDSALYLCASSLAGASYNEQFFGPGTRLTVL.

The table lists this clonotype with many counts. The chain links TRBV28 to TRBJ2-2; 7 positions match TRBD1. Unmatched junction bases numbered 7, after V lost 6 bases and J lost 3 bases. CDR1 and CDR2 from the germline V gene are MDHEN and SYDVKM. The CDR3 is made up of 15 amino acids. In DNA, the CDR3 is TGTGCCAGCAGGTCCGGGACAGATTACACCGGGGAGCTGTTTTTT. It specifies CASRSGTDYTGELFF. Full variable domain (remainder filled in from reference TRBV28 and TRBJ2-2): DVKVTQSSRYLVKRTGEKVFLECVQDMDHENMFWYRQDPGLGLRLIYFSYDVKMKEKGDIPEGYSVSREKKERFSLILESASTNQTSMYLCASRSGTDYTGELFFGEGSRLTVL.

This clonotype was observed a handful of times. V and J are TRBV6-4 and TRBJ1-2; tentative D call: TRBD1 (5 bases). The CDR3 sequence is 16 residues long. CDR1 MRHNA and CDR2 SNTAGT come from the germline V gene. V shed 4 bases and J shed 4 bases, with 19 bases lying between them. CDR3 DNA sequence: TGTGCCAGCAGTGCGCTAGAAGGTGGGGGACTCTATGGCTACACCTTC. Its protein product is CASSALEGGGLYGYTF.

The gene calls are TRBV12-3 or TRBV12-4 and TRBJ2-5; 8 nucleotides align to TRBD2. The CDR3 contains 16 residues. The J segment lost 4 bases and the V segment lost 4 bases, leaving 11 bases of the junction unmatched. The CDR3 reads CASSSRIAGLRETQYF. CDR3 DNA: TGTGCCAGCAGTTCTCGGATAGCGGGACTCAGAGAGACCCAGTACTTC.

J is TRBJ2-5 and V is TRBV30; TRBD1 or TRBD2 may be the D gene (5 bases each). CDR1 is GTSNPN and CDR2 is SVGIG in the germline V gene (reference sequence). V lost 5 bases, J lost 1 base, and 11 bases lay in between. The CDR3 is 13 amino acids. The CDR3 nucleotides read TGTGCCTGGGGTTACGGGACCCAAGAGACCCAGTACTTC. This gives the protein CAWGYGTQETQYF.

This rearrangement joins TRBV4-3 to TRBJ2-1; D perhaps matches TRBD1 (5 bases). CDR3 length equals 16 residues. Germline CDR1 and CDR2: LGHNA and YSLEER. V lost 4 bases and J lost 4, with 17 bases in between. This CDR3 reads CASSRSVQGDYNEQFF. The CDR3 DNA sequence: TGCGCCAGCAGCCGGTCGGTCCAGGGTGATTACAATGAGCAGTTCTTC.

This clonotype turned up a few times. The rearrangement joins TRBV6-5 to TRBJ1-5, with D hard to call. The germline V gene encodes CDR1 MNHEY and CDR2 SVGAGI. The CDR3 extends over 14 amino acids. With 4 bases removed from V and 5 bases from J, the gap between germline ends came to 12 bases. CDR3 in amino acids: CASSFWVADQPQHF. CDR3 bases: TGTGCCAGCAGTTTCTGGGTAGCAGATCAGCCCCAGCATTTT.

The chain employs TRBV13 and TRBJ2-5, with TRBD1 matching 8 bases. Per germline, CDR1 PRHDT and CDR2 FYEKMQ (reference sequence). Trimming at V came to 2 bases and at J to 0 bases, leaving 5 bases not matched to a gene. This CDR3 region has 16 residues. DNA of the CDR3: TGTGCCAGCAGCTTAATTCGACAGGGGTACCAAGAGACCCAGTACTTC. Protein sequence: CASSLIRQGYQETQYF.

The chain uses TRBV20-1 and TRBJ2-3; D is unclear. The CDR3 length is 13 residues. Trimming stripped 6 bases from V and 2 bases from J, with 12 bases between. Germline lookup yields CDR1 DFQATT and CDR2 SNEGSKA (reference sequence). The CDR3, as DNA: TGCAGTGCCCCGACCGGTCTCACAGATACGCAGTATTTT. This encodes CSAPTGLTDTQYF.

A few counts support this clonotype. The chain couples TRBV14 to TRBJ2-5; no definite D call. Trimming cost V 0 bases and J 8 bases, with 10 bases left between them. The CDR3 totals 13 residues. Germline CDR1 is SGHDN and CDR2 is FVKESK. CDR3 in DNA: TGTGCCAGCAGCCAAGAAAGGGATTCTACCCAGTACTTC. Translated, it gives CASSQERDSTQYF.

This clonotype has at least ten counts. The chain joins TRBV11-2 to TRBJ2-5; D ambiguous. Germline V CDR1 and CDR2: SGHAT, FQNNGV. Trimming removed 2 bases from V and 1 base from J, with 17 bases in between. The CDR3 has 17 residues. In DNA form, the CDR3 reads TGTGCCAGCAGCTTACCGGGTTTGGACCGCTTCCAAGAGACCCAGTACTTC. It specifies CASSLPGLDRFQETQYF.

The genes are TRBV6-1 and TRBJ2-4, with 14 bases fitting TRBD2. Trimming at V came to 5 bases and at J to 3 bases, leaving 9 bases not matched to a gene. Germline V gene lookup returns CDR1 MNHNS and CDR2 SASEGT. The CDR3 extends over 18 amino acids. The CDR3 spells CASSRGTSGRRGKNIQYF. CDR3 DNA: TGTGCCAGCAGTAGGGGGACTAGCGGGAGAAGGGGCAAAAACATTCAGTACTTC.